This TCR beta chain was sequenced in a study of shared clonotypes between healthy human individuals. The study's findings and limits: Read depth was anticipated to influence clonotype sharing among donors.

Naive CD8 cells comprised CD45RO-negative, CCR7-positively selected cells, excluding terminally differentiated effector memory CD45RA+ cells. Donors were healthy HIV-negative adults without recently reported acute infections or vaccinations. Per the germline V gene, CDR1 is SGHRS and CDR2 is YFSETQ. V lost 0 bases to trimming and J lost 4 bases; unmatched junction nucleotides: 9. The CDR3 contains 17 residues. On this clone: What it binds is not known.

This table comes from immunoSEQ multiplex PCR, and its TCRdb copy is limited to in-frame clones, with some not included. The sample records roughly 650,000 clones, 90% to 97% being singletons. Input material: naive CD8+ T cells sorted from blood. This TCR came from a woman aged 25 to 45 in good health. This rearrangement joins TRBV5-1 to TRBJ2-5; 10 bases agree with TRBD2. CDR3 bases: TGCGCCAGCAGCTTGGCCCAGCTAGCGGGAGTTAGAGAGACCCAGTACTTC. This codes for CASSLAQLAGVRETQYF.